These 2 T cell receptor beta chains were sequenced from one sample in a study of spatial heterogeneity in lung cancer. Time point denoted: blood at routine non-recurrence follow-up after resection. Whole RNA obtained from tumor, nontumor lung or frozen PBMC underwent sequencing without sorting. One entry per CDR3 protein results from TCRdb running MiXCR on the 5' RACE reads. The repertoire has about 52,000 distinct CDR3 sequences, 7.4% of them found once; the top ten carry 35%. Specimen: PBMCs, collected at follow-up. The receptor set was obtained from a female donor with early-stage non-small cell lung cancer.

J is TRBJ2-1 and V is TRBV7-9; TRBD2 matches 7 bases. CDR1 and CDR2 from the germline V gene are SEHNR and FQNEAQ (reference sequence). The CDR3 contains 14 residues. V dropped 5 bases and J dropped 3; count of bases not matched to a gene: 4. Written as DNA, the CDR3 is TGTGCCAGCAGCCTAGGGACTAACTACAATGAGCAGTTCTTC. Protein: CASSLGTNYNEQFF.

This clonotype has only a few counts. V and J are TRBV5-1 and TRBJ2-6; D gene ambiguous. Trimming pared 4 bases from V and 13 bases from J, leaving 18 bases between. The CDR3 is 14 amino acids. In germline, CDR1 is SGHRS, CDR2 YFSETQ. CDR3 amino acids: CASSRPEASLVLTF. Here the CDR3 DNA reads TGCGCCAGCAGCCGACCCGAGGCCTCGCTAGTCCTGACTTTC.